These T cell receptor beta chains were read from a single sample in a study of blood T cell repertoires in COVID-19. Assay used: immunoSEQ multiplex PCR; TCRdb lists only in-frame clones, some missing. Here the sample spans about 320,000 clones, 80% to 90% being singletons. The sequenced sample was PBMCs or T cells enriched from blood (not recorded which). The source of these receptors is a man aged 25-45 years who had recovered from COVID-19. Both conserved end residues are part of each CDR3. The D gene is left open where the match is weak. Part of the rows lack a size; the others show once, few, many or a class for expanded clones.

13	TRBD1	TRBJ2-7	.	TRBV3-1/TRBV3-2	CASGDRGSYEQYF	TGTGCCAGCGGGGACAGGGGCTCATACGAGCAGTACTTC
13	.	TRBJ2-5	.	TRBV11-3	CASSRPTGETQYF	TGTGCCAGCAGCCGACCTACGGGAGAGACCCAGTACTTC
13	.	TRBJ2-6	few	TRBV12-3/TRBV12-4	CASSLSGANVLTF	TGTGCCAGCAGTCTCTCTGGGGCCAACGTCCTGACTTTC
15	TRBD1	TRBJ1-5	.	TRBV27	CASSLTGTSNQPQHF	TGTGCCAGCAGCTTGACAGGGACCAGCAATCAGCCCCAGCATTTT
18	TRBD1	TRBJ1-3	.	TRBV5-1	CASSPGQVVVLSGNTIYF	TGCGCCAGCAGCCCGGGACAGGTAGTCGTCCTCTCTGGAAACACCATATATTTT
15	.	TRBJ1-6	.	TRBV5-4	CASSLAGNYNSPLHF	TGTGCCAGCAGCTTGGCAGGCAACTATAATTCACCCCTCCACTTT
17	TRBD2	TRBJ2-1	.	TRBV5-1	CASSLRQRGEYYNEQFF	TGCGCCAGCAGCTTGCGCCAGCGGGGGGAATACTACAATGAGCAGTTCTTC
15	TRBD1	TRBJ2-7	.	TRBV10-1	CASSESGTGAYEQYF	TGCGCCAGCAGTGAGTCTGGGACAGGAGCCTACGAGCAGTACTTC
14	.	TRBJ2-7	.	TRBV5-1	CASSLFRDFYEQYF	TGCGCCAGCAGCTTATTCCGGGATTTCTACGAGCAGTACTTC
15	TRBD1	TRBJ1-4	.	TRBV14	CASSQAGQGGEKLFF	TGTGCCAGCAGCCAAGCGGGACAGGGGGGAGAAAAACTGTTTTTT
16	.	TRBJ2-6	.	TRBV5-1	CASSLQGSLALGVLTF	TGCGCCAGCAGCTTACAGGGTTCCTTAGCCCTAGGCGTCCTGACTTTC
16	TRBD2	TRBJ2-1	.	TRBV5-4	CASSSRLAGGPNEQFF	TGTGCCAGCAGCTCCCGACTAGCGGGGGGGCCCAATGAGCAGTTCTTC
15	.	TRBJ2-5	once	TRBV5-5	CASSLRSPSPETQYF	TGTGCCAGCAGCTTGAGGAGCCCGTCGCCAGAGACCCAGTACTTC
15	TRBD2	TRBJ2-3	.	TRBV2	CASRSPRGGTDTQYF	TGTGCCAGCAGGTCCCCGCGGGGGGGGACGGATACGCAGTATTTT
19	TRBD1	TRBJ2-7	.	TRBV5-5	CASSLREGGQGMITYEQYF	TGTGCCAGCAGCTTGAGAGAAGGGGGACAGGGGATGATAACCTACGAGCAGTACTTC
13	.	TRBJ2-7	.	TRBV7-8	CASKESGTYEQYF	TGTGCCAGCAAGGAAAGCGGAACCTACGAGCAGTACTTC
14	.	TRBJ1-6	.	TRBV20-1	CSASVTAGNSPLHF	TGCAGTGCTAGTGTGACGGCGGGTAATTCACCCCTCCACTTT
16	TRBD2	TRBJ2-7	.	TRBV7-2	CASSLAAGGVSYEQYF	TGTGCCAGCAGCTTAGCAGCGGGGGGGGTTTCCTACGAGCAGTACTTC
14	TRBD1	TRBJ1-5	.	TRBV2	CASSQDRGRQPQHF	TGTGCCAGCAGCCAGGACAGGGGAAGACAGCCCCAGCATTTT
13	TRBD2	TRBJ2-7	.	TRBV5-6	CASGLAGGREQYF	TGTGCCAGCGGACTAGCGGGGGGGCGCGAGCAGTACTTC
14	TRBD1	TRBJ1-1	.	TRBV30	CAWAPGQGYAEAFF	TGTGCCTGGGCACCGGGACAGGGGTATGCTGAAGCTTTCTTT
13	TRBD2	TRBJ2-7	.	TRBV6-5	CASSSGLTYEQYF	TGTGCCAGCAGTTCGGGACTAACCTACGAGCAGTACTTC
18	TRBD1	TRBJ1-2	.	TRBV6-1	CASSEEGAGRGRRYGYTF	TGTGCCAGCAGTGAAGAGGGAGCGGGCAGGGGGAGACGGTATGGCTACACCTTC
12	.	TRBJ2-7	.	TRBV2	CASTSGFDEQYF	TGTGCCAGCACCTCAGGGTTCGACGAGCAGTACTTC
15	.	TRBJ1-2	.	TRBV6-5	CASSYGLADLYGYTF	TGTGCCAGCAGTTACGGCTTGGCAGATCTCTATGGCTACACCTTC
17	.	TRBJ2-7	once	TRBV5-1	CASSLATDSQTSYEQYF	TGCGCCAGCAGCTTGGCAACGGACAGCCAAACTTCCTACGAGCAGTACTTC
11	.	TRBJ2-1	.	TRBV12-3/TRBV12-4	CASSFLSEQFF	TGTGCCAGCAGTTTTCTAAGTGAGCAGTTCTTC
14	.	TRBJ1-1	.	TRBV6-5	CASSYRGRGTEAFF	TGTGCCAGCAGTTACAGAGGGCGAGGGACTGAAGCTTTCTTT
15	TRBD2	TRBJ2-2	.	TRBV7-8	CASSPSGVRTGELFF	TGTGCCAGCAGCCCGAGCGGGGTTCGGACCGGGGAGCTGTTTTTT
18	TRBD2	TRBJ2-1	.	TRBV27	CASSSSPGLAGGPDEQFF	TGTGCCAGCAGTTCCTCACCCGGCCTAGCGGGGGGGCCGGATGAGCAGTTCTTC
18	.	TRBJ1-5	few	TRBV7-2	CASSLKGVKDPGGQPQHF	TGTGCCAGCAGCTTAAAGGGGGTAAAGGACCCGGGGGGTCAGCCCCAGCATTTT
15	TRBD2	TRBJ2-5	.	TRBV19	CASSPGLAVQETQYF	TGTGCCAGTAGCCCGGGACTAGCGGTACAAGAGACCCAGTACTTC
12	.	TRBJ2-7	.	TRBV10-3	CAISDRAYEQYF	TGTGCCATCAGTGACAGGGCCTACGAGCAGTACTTC
13	.	TRBJ1-1	.	TRBV5-5	CASSRGENTEAFF	TGTGCCAGCAGCCGGGGAGAGAACACTGAAGCTTTCTTT
11	.	TRBJ1-2	.	TRBV19	CASSIAYGYTF	TGTGCCAGTAGTATAGCATATGGCTACACCTTC
16	TRBD2	TRBJ2-4	.	TRBV30	CAWTPGLAGGRDIQYF	TGTGCCTGGACCCCGGGACTAGCGGGGGGGCGGGACATTCAGTACTTC
15	.	TRBJ2-7	once	TRBV4-1	CASSLSPAGAGEQYF	TGCGCCAGCAGCCTGTCTCCCGCGGGCGCGGGGGAGCAGTACTTC
15	.	TRBJ2-3	.	TRBV5-4	CASSFTPPPGDTQYF	TGTGCCAGCAGCTTCACTCCTCCCCCAGGGGATACGCAGTATTTT
15	.	TRBJ1-3	.	TRBV19	CASGGRYLSGNTIYF	TGTGCCTCAGGAGGGAGATACCTCTCTGGAAACACCATATATTTT
14	TRBD1	TRBJ2-5	.	TRBV5-4	CASRPTGGQETQYF	TGTGCCAGCAGGCCAACAGGGGGCCAAGAGACCCAGTACTTC
15	TRBD1	TRBJ2-4	.	TRBV2	CASSGNRGLFNIQYF	TGTGCCAGCAGTGGAAACAGGGGGCTCTTTAACATTCAGTACTTC
12	.	TRBJ2-3	.	TRBV28	CASSTNTDTQYF	TGTGCCAGCAGTACAAACACAGATACGCAGTATTTT
16	TRBD1	TRBJ2-7	.	TRBV9	CASSHNPGQGVYEQYF	TGTGCCAGCAGCCACAATCCCGGACAGGGGGTCTACGAGCAGTACTTC
22	TRBD1	TRBJ1-2	.	TRBV9	CASSVVVEPETGDDESNYGYTF	TGTGCCAGCAGCGTAGTAGTAGAGCCGGAGACAGGGGACGATGAGTCTAACTATGGCTACACCTTC
12	.	TRBJ2-7	.	TRBV28	CASSELGAEQYF	TGTGCCAGCAGTGAGCTCGGAGCCGAGCAGTACTTC
13	.	TRBJ1-2	.	TRBV30	CARSFTSNYGYTF	TGTGCCCGATCATTTACATCGAACTATGGCTACACCTTC
14	TRBD2	TRBJ2-7	.	TRBV2	CASSSGGSSYEQYF	TGTGCCAGCAGTTCGGGGGGGAGCTCCTACGAGCAGTACTTC
15	TRBD2	TRBJ2-2	few	TRBV3-1/TRBV3-2	CASSHKLAVSGELFF	TGTGCCAGCAGCCATAAACTAGCGGTTTCCGGGGAGCTGTTTTTT
13	.	TRBJ1-2	.	TRBV2	CASKQDSNYGYTF	TGTGCCAGCAAGCAGGACTCTAACTATGGCTACACCTTC
12	.	TRBJ2-5	.	TRBV5-1	CASSPGGETQYF	TGCGCCAGCAGCCCAGGCGGGGAGACCCAGTACTTC
16	TRBD2	TRBJ2-2	.	TRBV27	CASTGTSGGNTGELFF	TGTGCCAGCACGGGGACTAGCGGGGGGAACACCGGGGAGCTGTTTTTT
17	TRBD1	TRBJ2-5	.	TRBV19	CASSIRGTGGREETQYF	TGTGCCAGTAGTATACGTGGGACAGGGGGTCGGGAAGAGACCCAGTACTTC
13	.	TRBJ1-5	.	TRBV19	CASSIDRGQPQHF	TGTGCCAGTAGTATAGATCGAGGGCAGCCCCAGCATTTT
15	TRBD2	TRBJ2-1	few	TRBV6-5	CASSYSAGGYNEQFF	TGTGCCAGCAGTTACTCAGCGGGGGGGTACAATGAGCAGTTCTTC
15	TRBD1	TRBJ1-2	.	TRBV5-6	CASSLPMTGGFGYTF	TGTGCCAGCAGCTTACCGATGACAGGGGGTTTTGGCTACACCTTC